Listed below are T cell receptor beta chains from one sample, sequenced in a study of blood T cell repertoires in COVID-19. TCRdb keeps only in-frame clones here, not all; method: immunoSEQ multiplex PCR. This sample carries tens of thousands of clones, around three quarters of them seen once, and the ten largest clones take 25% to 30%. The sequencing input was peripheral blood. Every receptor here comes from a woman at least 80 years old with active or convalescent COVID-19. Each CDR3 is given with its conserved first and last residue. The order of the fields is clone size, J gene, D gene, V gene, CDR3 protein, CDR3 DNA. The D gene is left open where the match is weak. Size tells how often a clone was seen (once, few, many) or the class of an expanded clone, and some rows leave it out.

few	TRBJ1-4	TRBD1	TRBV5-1	CASSEDREKLFF	TGCGCCAGCAGCGAGGACAGGGAAAAACTGTTTTTT
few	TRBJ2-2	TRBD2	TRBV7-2	CASSFGLAESTGELFF	TGTGCCAGCAGCTTTGGACTAGCGGAGAGCACCGGGGAGCTGTTTTTT
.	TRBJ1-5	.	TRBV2	CASTQGIDQPQHF	TGTGCCAGCACCCAGGGAATCGATCAGCCCCAGCATTTT
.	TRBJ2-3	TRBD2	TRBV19	CASSIVSGGPPSTDTQYF	TGTGCCAGTAGTATTGTTAGCGGGGGACCACCTAGCACAGATACGCAGTATTTT
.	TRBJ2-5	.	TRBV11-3	CASSRGWEETQYF	TGTGCCAGCAGCCGGGGGTGGGAAGAGACCCAGTACTTC
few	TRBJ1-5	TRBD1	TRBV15	CATSRDRGSQPQHF	TGTGCCACCAGCAGGGACAGGGGAAGTCAGCCCCAGCATTTT
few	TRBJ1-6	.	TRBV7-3	CASSLNPGLDSPLHF	TGTGCCAGCAGCTTAAACCCAGGGTTGGATTCACCCCTCCACTTT
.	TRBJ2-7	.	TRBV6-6	CASSYSVLSGVYEQYF	TGTGCCAGCAGTTACTCGGTCCTTTCCGGGGTCTACGAGCAGTACTTC
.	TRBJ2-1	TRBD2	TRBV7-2	CASSLGLAGGLGYNEQFF	TGTGCCAGCAGCTTGGGACTAGCGGGGGGGCTCGGGTACAATGAGCAGTTCTTC
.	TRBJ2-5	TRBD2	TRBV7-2	CASSPRGLAEETQYF	TGTGCCAGCAGCCCAAGGGGACTAGCGGAAGAGACCCAGTACTTC
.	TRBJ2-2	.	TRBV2	CASNPGVTGELFF	TGTGCCAGCAACCCCGGGGTTACCGGGGAGCTGTTTTTT
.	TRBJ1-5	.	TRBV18	CASSPDSVDQPQHF	TGTGCCAGCTCACCCGACAGTGTCGATCAGCCCCAGCATTTT